One sample yielded the 5 T cell receptor beta chains listed below, sequenced in a study of cytomegalovirus exposure and HLA in healthy donors. The PCR ran on 60 Vbeta and 13 Jbeta primers. TCRdb keeps only in-frame clones here, not all; method: immunoSEQ multiplex PCR. The sample holds 200,000 to 300,000 clones; about 83% are singletons and the top ten take 2%. The sample taken for sequencing was PBMCs. These receptors were obtained from a woman between 40 and 55 years old in good health and CMV-seropositive.

J is TRBJ2-1 and V is TRBV7-3, with 8 bases matching TRBD2. CDR3 length: 15 residues. Unmatched junction bases numbered 6, after V lost 5 bases and J lost 3 bases. From germline, CDR1 is SGHTA and CDR2 FQGTGA. CDR3 DNA sequence: TGTGCCAGCAGCCTCGGGACTAGTCTCTACAATGAGCAGTTCTTC. Its protein product is CASSLGTSLYNEQFF.

The rearrangement joins TRBV28 to TRBJ1-2, with TRBD1 matching over 8 bases. Trimming removed 4 bases from V and 4 bases from J; junction bases left unmatched: 8. Germline V gene lookup returns CDR1 MDHEN and CDR2 SYDVKM. The CDR3 runs 15 residues. The CDR3 DNA reads as TGTGCCAGCAGTTCGATCGGACAGGGCGGCTATGGCTACACCTTC. It codes for CASSSIGQGGYGYTF.

The chain employs TRBV7-9 and TRBJ2-5; D is uncertain. This CDR3 has 12 residues. Trimming left V 8 bases short and J 0 bases short, with 7 bases between. The germline V gene has CDR1 SEHNR and CDR2 FQNEAQ (reference sequence). CDR3 amino acids: CASVAYQETQYF. CDR3 in DNA: TGTGCCAGCGTTGCGTACCAAGAGACCCAGTACTTC. Based on the CDR3 plus reference TRBV7-9 and TRBJ2-5, the full variable domain is DTGVSQNPRHKITKRGQNVTFRCDPISEHNRLYWYRQTLGQGPEFLTYFQNEAQLEKSRLLSDRFSAERPKGSFSTLEIQRTEQGDSAMYLCASVAYQETQYFGPGTRLLVL.

The chain is built from TRBV9 and TRBJ2-5; TRBD2 matches 13 bases. Germline V gene lookup returns CDR1 SGDLS and CDR2 YYNGEE. J lost 1 base, V lost 2 bases, and 14 bases had no gene match. There are 20 residues in the CDR3. DNA of the CDR3: TGTGCCAGCAGCGTTGGAGGGACTAGCGGGGAGTGGGGCCTCCAAGAGACCCAGTACTTC. Amino acid sequence: CASSVGGTSGEWGLQETQYF.

The chain carries TRBV7-9 and TRBJ2-7; perhaps TRBD1 as D (6 bases). The CDR3 totals 14 residues. CDR1 and CDR2 (germline): SEHNR, FQNEAQ (reference sequence). V lost 5 bases to trimming and J lost 1 base, with 12 bases between them. Here the CDR3 DNA reads TGTGCCAGCAGCGACGGACAGTTTTCCTACGAGCAGTACTTC. It codes for CASSDGQFSYEQYF.